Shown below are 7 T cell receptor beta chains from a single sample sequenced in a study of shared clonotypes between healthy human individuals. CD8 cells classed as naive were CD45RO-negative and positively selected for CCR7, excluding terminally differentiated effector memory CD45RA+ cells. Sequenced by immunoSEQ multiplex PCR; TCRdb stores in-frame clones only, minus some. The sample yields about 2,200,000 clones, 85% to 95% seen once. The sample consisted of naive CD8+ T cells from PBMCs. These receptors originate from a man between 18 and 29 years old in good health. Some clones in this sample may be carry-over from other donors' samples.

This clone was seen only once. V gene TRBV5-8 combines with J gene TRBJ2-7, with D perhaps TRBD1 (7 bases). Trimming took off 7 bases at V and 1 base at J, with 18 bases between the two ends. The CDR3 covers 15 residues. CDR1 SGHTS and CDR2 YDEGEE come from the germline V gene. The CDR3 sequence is CASRSEGAQSYEQYF. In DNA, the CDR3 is TGTGCCAGCCGCTCGGAGGGGGCCCAATCCTACGAGCAGTACTTC. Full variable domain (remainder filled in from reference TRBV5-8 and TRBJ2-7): EAGVTQSPTHLIKTRGQQATLRCSPISGHTSVYWYQQALGLGLQFLLWYDEGEERNRGNFPPRFSGRQFPNYSSELNVNALELEDSALYLCASRSEGAQSYEQYFGPGTRLTVT.

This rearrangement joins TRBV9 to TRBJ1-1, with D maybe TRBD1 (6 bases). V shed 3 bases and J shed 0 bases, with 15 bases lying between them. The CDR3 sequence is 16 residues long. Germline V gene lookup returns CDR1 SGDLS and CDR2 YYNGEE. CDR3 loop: CASSAESQGLNTEAFF. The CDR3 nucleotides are TGTGCCAGCAGCGCTGAAAGTCAGGGGTTGAACACTGAAGCTTTCTTT.

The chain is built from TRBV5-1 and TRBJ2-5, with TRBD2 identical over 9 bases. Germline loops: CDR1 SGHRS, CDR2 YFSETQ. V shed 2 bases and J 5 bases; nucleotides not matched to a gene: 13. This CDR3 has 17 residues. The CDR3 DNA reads TGCGCCAGCAGCTTTCCCCCCGTAGTAGCGGGAGTTGAGACCCAGTACTTC. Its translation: CASSFPPVVAGVETQYF.

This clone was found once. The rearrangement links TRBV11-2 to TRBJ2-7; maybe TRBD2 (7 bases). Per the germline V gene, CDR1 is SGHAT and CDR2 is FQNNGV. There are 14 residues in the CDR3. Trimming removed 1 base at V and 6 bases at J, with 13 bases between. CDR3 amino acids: CASSLGAGAVEQYF. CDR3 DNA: TGTGCCAGCAGCTTAGGTGCGGGGGCGGTCGAGCAGTACTTC.

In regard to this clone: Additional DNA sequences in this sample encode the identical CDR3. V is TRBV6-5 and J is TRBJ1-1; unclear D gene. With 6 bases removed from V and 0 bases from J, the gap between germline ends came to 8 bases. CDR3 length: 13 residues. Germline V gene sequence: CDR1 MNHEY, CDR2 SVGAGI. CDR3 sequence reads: CASSLSLNTEAFF. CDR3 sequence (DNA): TGTGCCAGCAGCCTGAGTTTGAACACTGAAGCTTTCTTT.

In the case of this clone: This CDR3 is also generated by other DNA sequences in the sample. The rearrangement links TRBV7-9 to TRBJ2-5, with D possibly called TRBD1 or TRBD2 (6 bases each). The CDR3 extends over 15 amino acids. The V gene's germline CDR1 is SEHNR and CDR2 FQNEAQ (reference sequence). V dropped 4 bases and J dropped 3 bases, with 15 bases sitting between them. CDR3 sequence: CASSWRRGAEETQYF. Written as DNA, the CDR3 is TGTGCCAGCAGCTGGAGGAGGGGGGCCGAAGAGACCCAGTACTTC.

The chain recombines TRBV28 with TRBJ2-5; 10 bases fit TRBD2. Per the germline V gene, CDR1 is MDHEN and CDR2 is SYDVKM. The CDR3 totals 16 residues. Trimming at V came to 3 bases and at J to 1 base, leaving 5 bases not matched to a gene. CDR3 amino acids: CASSFELAGFQETQYF. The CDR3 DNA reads TGTGCCAGCAGTTTCGAACTAGCGGGATTCCAAGAGACCCAGTACTTC.